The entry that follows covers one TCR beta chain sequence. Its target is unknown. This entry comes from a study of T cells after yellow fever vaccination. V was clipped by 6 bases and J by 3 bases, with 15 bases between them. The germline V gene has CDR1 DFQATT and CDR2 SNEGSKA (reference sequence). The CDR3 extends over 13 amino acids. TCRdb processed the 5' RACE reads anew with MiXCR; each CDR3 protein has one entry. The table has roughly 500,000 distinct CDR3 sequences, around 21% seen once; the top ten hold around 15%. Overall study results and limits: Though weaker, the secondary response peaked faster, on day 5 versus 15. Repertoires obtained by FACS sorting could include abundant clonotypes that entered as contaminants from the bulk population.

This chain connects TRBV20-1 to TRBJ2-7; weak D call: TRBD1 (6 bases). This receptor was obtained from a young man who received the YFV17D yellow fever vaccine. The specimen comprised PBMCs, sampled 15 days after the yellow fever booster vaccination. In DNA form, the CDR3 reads TGCAGTGCCCTTGTACAGGGATACTACGAGCAGTACTTC. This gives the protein CSALVQGYYEQYF.